These 17 T cell receptor beta chains originate from one sample sequenced in a study of blood T cell repertoires in COVID-19. Generated by immunoSEQ multiplex PCR, the TCRdb table keeps only in-frame clones and is missing some. The sample has 230,000 or so clones; about 86% are singletons. The specimen sequenced was PBMCs or T cells enriched from blood (not recorded which). Every receptor here comes from a man aged 45-65 years who had recovered from COVID-19.

V is TRBV24-1 and J is TRBJ1-2; D might be TRBD1 (6 bases). The germline gives CDR1 KGHDR, CDR2 SFDVKD. The CDR3 length is 12 residues. The V and J ends lost 7 bases and 2 bases respectively, with 7 bases between them. CDR3 residues: CATSRGNYGYTF. As DNA, the CDR3 is TGTGCCACCAGCAGGGGAAACTATGGCTACACCTTC.

This sequence joins TRBV3-1 (or the pseudogene TRBV3-2) and TRBJ2-5; TRBD2 matches at 15 bases. Trimming took 1 base from V and 5 from J; bases not matched to a gene: 5. There are 17 residues in the CDR3. Germline lookup yields CDR1 LGHDT and CDR2 YNNKEL (reference sequence). The CDR3 nucleotides are TGTGCCAGCAGCCAAGTTCTAGGGACTAGCGGGAGGGAGACCCAGTACTTC. Its translation: CASSQVLGTSGRETQYF.

V is TRBV6-2 or TRBV6-3 and J is TRBJ1-6; perhaps TRBD1 as D (6 bases). Germline CDR1 MNHEY, CDR2 SVGEGT. The CDR3 consists of 16 residues. The germline V and J ends were trimmed by 6 bases and 11 bases, with 23 bases remaining between them. Written as DNA, the CDR3 is TGTGCCAGCAGCTCACCAGCCAAGACAGGTTTTACACCCCTCCACTTT. Its translation is CASSSPAKTGFTPLHF.

The chain combines TRBV19 with TRBJ1-5; 9 bases map to TRBD1. The CDR3 covers 17 residues. Germline CDR1 LNHDA, CDR2 SQIVND (reference sequence). V was pared by 7 bases and J by 3 bases, with 13 bases of the junction left unmatched. The CDR3 here is CASTLRTGTGLNQPQHF. In DNA form, the CDR3 reads TGTGCCAGTACTTTAAGGACCGGGACAGGGCTCAATCAGCCCCAGCATTTT.

The chain recombines TRBV5-1 with TRBJ1-1, with TRBD1 as a possible D gene (6 bases). From germline, CDR1 is SGHRS and CDR2 YFSETQ. Trimming shortened V by 3 bases and J by 5 bases, and 11 bases separated the two germline ends. The length of the CDR3 is 13 residues. CDR3 nucleotides: TGCGCCAGCAGCTCGACAGGAAGGACTGAAGCTTTCTTT. Amino acid sequence: CASSSTGRTEAFF.

V and J are TRBV3-1 (or the pseudogene TRBV3-2) and TRBJ1-1; 7 nucleotides agree with TRBD1. The trim removed 4 bases at V and 5 bases at J, leaving 10 bases unmatched. The germline V gene encodes CDR1 LGHDT and CDR2 YNNKEL (reference sequence). This CDR3 contains 15 residues. The CDR3 coding sequence is TGTGCCAGCAGCCTTCGGACAGGAGGAGGAACTGAAGCTTTCTTT. Residues: CASSLRTGGGTEAFF.

The chain carries TRBV4-1 and TRBJ2-3; TRBD1 matches at 9 bases. V shed 3 bases and J 4 bases; nucleotides not matched to a gene: 5. Germline V gene data show CDR1 as MGHRA and CDR2 as YSYEKL. CDR3 size: 15 residues. The CDR3: CASSHRDREADTQYF. In DNA, the CDR3 is TGCGCCAGCAGCCACCGGGACAGGGAAGCAGATACGCAGTATTTT.

The V gene is TRBV18, the J gene TRBJ1-3; 8 positions agree with TRBD1. Looked up from germline, CDR1 is KGHSH and CDR2 is LQKENI. The CDR3 spans 17 residues. Unmatched junction bases numbered 5, after V lost 1 base and J lost 0 bases. CDR3 amino acids: CASSPRQGTDSGNTIYF. The CDR3 DNA reads TGTGCCAGCTCACCACGACAGGGGACAGACTCTGGAAACACCATATATTTT.

This chain joins TRBV18 and TRBJ2-1; D unresolved. The CDR3 runs to 13 residues. CDR1 KGHSH and CDR2 LQKENI come from the germline V gene. Trimming removed 3 bases at V and 8 bases at J, with 11 bases between. The DNA of the CDR3 is TGTGCCAGCTCACCTCCTTCCGTTTATGAGCAGTTCTTC. Protein: CASSPPSVYEQFF.

J is TRBJ1-5 and V is TRBV27, with 7 bases identical to TRBD1. The CDR3 consists of 16 residues. The trim removed 4 bases at V and 1 base at J, leaving 7 bases unmatched. CDR1 is MNHEY, CDR2 SMNVEV, per germline (reference sequence). CDR3 DNA: TGTGCCAGCAGTTCTTCCGGGACAGTCAGCAATCAGCCCCAGCATTTT. Translating gives CASSSSGTVSNQPQHF.

In this sample, this clone turned up once. This chain joins TRBV6-5 and TRBJ1-1; a weak D match, TRBD1 (6 bases). The V and J ends lost 4 bases and 12 bases respectively, with 18 bases between them. Looked up from germline, CDR1 is MNHEY and CDR2 is SVGAGI. There are 13 residues in the CDR3. CDR3 in DNA: TGTGCCAGCAGTTCTTCCGGGACACCGCTGACTTTCTTT. Translation: CASSSSGTPLTFF.

The gene calls are TRBV6-5 and TRBJ2-7, with TRBD1 matching 10 bases. V trimming: 3 bases; J trimming: 4 bases; junction bases outside the gene matches: 9. The CDR3 extends over 16 amino acids. Germline lookup yields CDR1 MNHEY and CDR2 SVGAGI. CDR3 loop: CASSYYGTGAQYEQYF. For the CDR3, the DNA is TGTGCCAGCAGTTATTATGGGACAGGGGCGCAGTACGAGCAGTACTTC.

The V call is TRBV21-1, the J call TRBJ1-2; the D call TRBD1 from the table was never checked on the DNA. TRBV21-1 is a known pseudogene. This CDR3 comprises 16 residues. DNA of the CDR3: TGTGCCAGCTGGAAGAACCGGGACAGGGGTTGTGGAGGCTACACCTTC. Amino acid sequence: CASWKNRDRGCGGYTF.

The chain is built from TRBV2 and TRBJ2-2; TRBD2 matches 8 bases. The trim removed 9 bases at V and 0 bases at J, leaving 3 bases unmatched. The CDR3 covers 14 residues. Germline-derived CDR1 and CDR2 are SNHLY and FYNNEI. The DNA for the CDR3 is TGTGCCAGTCGAGCGGGGGCGAACACCGGGGAGCTGTTTTTT. Translating gives CASRAGANTGELFF.

This chain links TRBV5-8 with TRBJ1-1; 8 bases align to TRBD1. The CDR3 has 13 amino acids. Germline lookup yields CDR1 SGHTS and CDR2 YDEGEE. J was trimmed by 9 bases and V by 2 bases; bases with no gene match: 6. CDR3 region: CASSFGTGGKAFF. CDR3 coding DNA: TGTGCCAGCAGCTTCGGGACAGGCGGTAAAGCTTTCTTT.

This chain connects TRBV21-1 to TRBJ2-2; the table assigns TRBD1, which was not confirmed against the DNA. TRBV21-1 is deemed a pseudogene. The CDR3 is 17 amino acids. The CDR3 reads CASSPRGRLLGTGELFF. CDR3 in DNA: TGTGCCAGCAGCCCCAGGGGTCGATTACTGGGGACCGGGGAGCTGTTTTTT.

This chain links TRBV7-3 with TRBJ2-1; 12 positions agree with TRBD2. Germline lookup yields CDR1 SGHTA and CDR2 FQGTGA. V gave up 6 bases and J gave up 7 bases; unmatched junction bases: 7. This CDR3 spans 15 amino acids. This chain's CDR3 is CASRRSSGGENEQFF. The CDR3 DNA sequence: TGTGCCAGCAGGAGGTCTAGCGGGGGGGAGAATGAGCAGTTCTTC. Full variable domain (missing parts from reference TRBV7-3 and TRBJ2-1): GAGVSQTPSNKVTEKGKYVELRCDPISGHTALYWYRQSLGQGPEFLIYFQGTGAADDSGLPNDRFFAVRPEGSVSTLKIQRTERGDSAVYLCASRRSSGGENEQFFGPGTRLTVL.